One and the same sample provided the 29 T cell receptor beta chains below, sequenced in a study of patients and donors after allogeneic stem cell transplantation. From the RT-PCR reads, TCRdb called clonotypes with MiXCR, one entry per CDR3 protein. The table has about 24,000 distinct CDR3 sequences, under 55% seen once. The sequencing input was blood, either unsorted or a sorted T cell fraction (not recorded which). Every receptor here comes from a human donor who was either an allogeneic HSCT recipient or a stem cell or donor lymphocyte infusion donor (not recorded which). It is not recorded whose cells these are; they may come from a transplant donor.

This chain joins TRBV18 and TRBJ2-4; D gene uncertain. V dropped 3 bases and J dropped 5 bases, with 5 bases sitting between them. CDR1 is KGHSH, CDR2 LQKENI, per germline. The CDR3 sequence is 12 residues long. CDR3 sequence reads: CASSPAENIQYF. The CDR3 bases are TGTGCCAGCTCACCGGCTGAAAACATTCAGTACTTC.

J is TRBJ1-2 and V is TRBV7-9; 10 bases fit TRBD1. This CDR3 is built from 14 residues. CDR1 SEHNR and CDR2 FQNEAQ come from the germline V gene (reference sequence). After removal of 3 bases from V and 3 bases from J, the junction contained 1 base not matched to a gene. CDR3 loop: CASSLDRGDYGYTF. CDR3 nucleotide sequence: TGTGCCAGCAGCTTGGACAGGGGGGACTATGGCTACACCTTC.

The chain couples TRBV3-1 to TRBJ1-3, with D unclear. The CDR3 is made up of 17 amino acids. Germline-derived CDR1 and CDR2 are LGHDT and YNNKEL (reference sequence). The ends were cut back, 0 bases at V and 0 bases at J, with 12 bases in the middle. In nucleotides, the CDR3 is TGTGCCAGCAGCCAAGAATTTCAAGTTCTCTCTGGAAACACCATATATTTT. Amino acid sequence: CASSQEFQVLSGNTIYF. Filled out from reference TRBV3-1 and TRBJ1-3, the complete variable domain reads DTAVSQTPKYLVTQMGNDKSIKCEQNLGHDTMYWYKQDSKKFLKIMFSYNNKELIINETVPNRFSPKSPDKAHLNLHINSLELGDSAVYFCASSQEFQVLSGNTIYFGEGSWLTVV.

The rearrangement links TRBV5-1 to TRBJ1-1, with D unresolved. The CDR3 is made up of 13 amino acids. The germline V and J ends were trimmed by 4 bases and 3 bases, with 10 bases remaining between them. Germline V CDR1 and CDR2: SGHRS, YFSETQ. The CDR3 reads CASSQVGDTEAFF. The CDR3 DNA reads TGCGCCAGCAGCCAGGTTGGTGACACTGAAGCTTTCTTT.

This clonotype was recorded many times. The rearrangement links TRBV5-6 to TRBJ1-4; D might be TRBD1 (5 bases). CDR3 length: 13 amino acids. Germline V gene sequence: CDR1 SGHDT, CDR2 YYEEEE. Trimming pared 5 bases from V and 3 bases from J, leaving 8 bases between. As DNA, the CDR3 is TGTGCCAGCAGGAGGGGTCCTAATGAAAAACTGTTTTTT. This codes for CASRRGPNEKLFF.

This clonotype was detected a few times. V and J are TRBV10-3 and TRBJ1-1; no firm D call. The CDR3 runs 13 residues. The ends were cut back, 10 bases at V and 1 base at J, with 13 bases in the middle. Germline CDR1 is ENHRY and CDR2 is SYGVKD. The CDR3 sequence: CATLRLENTEAFF. The CDR3 DNA reads as TGTGCCACCCTCAGGCTGGAGAACACTGAAGCTTTCTTT.

The J gene is TRBJ1-1, the V gene TRBV4-2; 7 bases map to TRBD1. Germline CDR1 is LGHNA and CDR2 is YNFKEQ. The CDR3 has 15 residues. The V gene end was trimmed by 0 bases and the J gene end by 4 bases; junction bases not matched to a gene: 5. The CDR3 sequence is CASSQDRGPGTEAFF. In DNA, the CDR3 is TGTGCCAGCAGCCAAGATAGGGGGCCAGGCACTGAAGCTTTCTTT.

This chain connects TRBV29-1 to TRBJ2-3; a weak D match, TRBD1 (5 bases). The CDR3 spans 14 residues. Germline lookup yields CDR1 SQVTM and CDR2 ANQGSEA. V lost 2 bases and J 2 bases, leaving 11 bases between the germline ends. The CDR3 loop reads CSVEWGSSTDTQYF. CDR3 coding DNA: TGCAGCGTTGAATGGGGCTCTTCCACAGATACGCAGTATTTT.

This clonotype has ten or more counts. V and J are TRBV5-1 and TRBJ1-1; unclear D gene. The CDR3 covers 13 residues. Germline V CDR1 and CDR2: SGHRS, YFSETQ. V dropped 5 bases and J dropped 1 base, with 9 bases sitting between them. CDR3 region: CASSTEENTEAFF. CDR3 sequence (DNA): TGCGCCAGCAGTACGGAAGAGAACACTGAAGCTTTCTTT.

The chain has TRBV19 and TRBJ1-4; D not resolved. The CDR3 covers 14 residues. The V gene lost 4 bases and the J gene lost 0 bases, with 6 bases spanning the gap. Germline CDR1 reads LNHDA; CDR2 reads SQIVND (reference sequence). The CDR3 is CASSTIATNEKLFF. Written as DNA, the CDR3 is TGTGCCAGTAGTACCATTGCAACTAATGAAAAACTGTTTTTT.

CDR3 in DNA: TGCAGGGGGGACAGGGGTAGCGCTGAAGCTTTCTTT. Its translation is CRGDRGSAEAFF. The chain joins TRBV20-1 to TRBJ1-1; TRBD1 matches 10 bases. The length of the CDR3 is 12 residues. The V gene's germline CDR1 is DFQATT and CDR2 SNEGSKA (reference sequence).

V and J are TRBV15 and TRBJ1-2; no reliable D call. The germline V and J ends were trimmed by 5 bases and 4 bases, with 8 bases remaining between them. Germline CDR1 LNHNV, CDR2 YYDKDF (reference sequence). The CDR3 contains 12 residues. The CDR3 here is CATSGSLYGYTF. The CDR3 nucleotides are TGTGCCACCAGCGGTTCTCTCTATGGCTACACCTTC. The whole variable domain, remainder taken from reference TRBV15 and TRBJ1-2, is DAMVIQNPRYQVTQFGKPVTLSCSQTLNHNVMYWYQQKSSQAPKLLFHYYDKDFNNEADTPDNFQSRRPNTSFCFLDIRSPGLGDTAMYLCATSGSLYGYTFGSGTRLTVV.

The gene calls are TRBV5-1 and TRBJ1-2, with 9 positions matching TRBD1. CDR3 length equals 14 residues. Germline CDR1 and CDR2: SGHRS and YFSETQ. Losses at the gene ends were 3 bases for V and 4 bases for J; bases not matched to a gene: 4. This chain's CDR3 is CASSSDRGAYGYTF. The CDR3 DNA is TGCGCCAGCAGCTCCGACAGGGGGGCCTATGGCTACACCTTC.

This clonotype was counted only a few times. The DNA for the CDR3 is TGCGCCAGCAGTGACAGGGGGCTCAGCACTGAAGCTTTCTTT. Its protein product is CASSDRGLSTEAFF. V is TRBV5-1 and J is TRBJ1-1; 10 positions match TRBD1. CDR3 length equals 14 residues. The germline V gene encodes CDR1 SGHRS and CDR2 YFSETQ. V was pared by 5 bases and J by 4 bases, with 5 bases of the junction left unmatched. Full variable domain (missing parts from reference TRBV5-1 and TRBJ1-1): KAGVTQTPRYLIKTRGQQVTLSCSPISGHRSVSWYQQTPGQGLQFLFEYFSETQRNKGNFPGRFSGRQFSNSRSEMNVSTLELGDSALYLCASSDRGLSTEAFFGQGTRLTVV.

This clonotype has a handful of counts. The rearrangement uses TRBV24-1 and TRBJ2-1, with D unclear. V was trimmed by 1 base and J by 5 bases, leaving 5 bases between them. The CDR3 has 13 residues. Germline V gives CDR1 KGHDR, CDR2 SFDVKD. The CDR3 nucleotides read TGTGCCACCAGTGATTTTAGGGACAATGAGCAGTTCTTC. Its translation: CATSDFRDNEQFF.

This chain uses TRBV5-1 with TRBJ2-3; 7 bases are shared with TRBD2. Germline loops: CDR1 SGHRS, CDR2 YFSETQ. Trimming removed 3 bases from V and 4 bases from J; junction bases left unmatched: 8. This CDR3 has 15 amino acids. The CDR3 loop is CASSSSGPSSDTQYF. The CDR3 nucleotides read TGCGCCAGCAGCTCTAGCGGACCCAGCTCAGATACGCAGTATTTT.

This chain uses TRBV29-1 with TRBJ2-3, with D unclear. The V end was cut by 4 bases, the J end by 1 base, with 0 bases between. This CDR3 region has 10 residues. Germline V CDR1 and CDR2: SQVTM, ANQGSEA. The chain's CDR3 is CSVGTDTQYF. CDR3 in DNA: TGCAGCGTTGGCACAGATACGCAGTATTTT.

This clonotype came up a few times. The V gene is TRBV3-1, the J gene TRBJ2-1, with 11 bases identical to TRBD2. The CDR3 runs 15 residues. J gave up 6 bases and V 6 bases, and 7 bases lay outside the gene matches. Germline loops: CDR1 LGHDT, CDR2 YNNKEL (reference sequence). DNA of the CDR3: TGTGCCAGCAGGCCAACTAGCGGGGGTCGCAATGAGCAGTTCTTC. Translated, it gives CASRPTSGGRNEQFF.

This clonotype was counted only a few times. The chain uses TRBV7-6 and TRBJ2-7, with TRBD1 identical over 9 bases. The CDR3 length is 15 residues. Germline-derived CDR1 and CDR2 are SGHVS and FNYEAQ. V shed 1 base and J 4 bases; nucleotides not matched to a gene: 5. Here the CDR3 reads CASSLVGDRGYEQYF. CDR3 in DNA: TGTGCCAGCAGCTTAGTCGGTGACAGGGGGTACGAGCAGTACTTC.

This chain joins TRBV29-1 and TRBJ2-3, with D uncertain. CDR1 and CDR2 from the germline V gene are SQVTM and ANQGSEA. Trimming took off 6 bases at V and 5 bases at J, with 12 bases between the two ends. CDR3 length equals 12 residues. CDR3 sequence: CSVAYRIDTQYF. The CDR3 region has the DNA TGCAGCGTAGCATACAGAATAGATACGCAGTATTTT.

This chain connects TRBV29-1 to TRBJ1-1; D is undetermined. The germline gives CDR1 SQVTM, CDR2 ANQGSEA. Trimming pared 4 bases from V and 0 bases from J, leaving 15 bases between. This CDR3 comprises 15 residues. The CDR3 coding sequence is TGCAGCGTTGTGTGGACCGGGATCCTGAACACTGAAGCTTTCTTT. It is translated as CSVVWTGILNTEAFF.

This chain connects TRBV7-2 to TRBJ1-4, with D perhaps matching TRBD1 (5 bases). Germline values: CDR1 SGHTA, CDR2 FQGNSA. This CDR3 has 15 residues. The V and J ends lost 5 bases and 5 bases respectively, with 15 bases between them. The CDR3: CASSDKGWANEKLFF. CDR3 sequence (DNA): TGTGCCAGCAGCGATAAGGGGTGGGCCAATGAAAAACTGTTTTTT.

There are a few counts of this clonotype. The chain employs TRBV5-1 and TRBJ1-1; D is perhaps TRBD1 (6 bases). CDR1 and CDR2 (germline): SGHRS, YFSETQ. The CDR3 has 16 amino acids. V was clipped by 4 bases and J by 0 bases, with 16 bases between them. The CDR3 protein is CASSPLGGRLNTEAFF. The CDR3 nucleotides read TGCGCCAGCAGCCCTCTCGGGGGCAGGCTGAACACTGAAGCTTTCTTT.

This clonotype was recorded a few times. The chain joins TRBV25-1 to TRBJ1-2; 7 bases are a match to TRBD1. J was trimmed by 4 bases and V by 4 bases; bases with no gene match: 6. In germline, CDR1 is MGHDK, CDR2 SYGVNS. This CDR3 has 14 amino acids. For the CDR3, the DNA is TGTGCCAGCAGTGCTCTCCGGGACAGCTATGGCTACACCTTC. As protein: CASSALRDSYGYTF.

The genes are TRBV12-3 or TRBV12-4 and TRBJ1-1; TRBD1 matches at 7 bases. The CDR3 length is 15 residues. After removal of 7 bases from V and 0 bases from J, the junction contained 8 bases not matched to a gene. Here the CDR3 reads CASTPLTGLNTEAFF. As DNA, the CDR3 is TGTGCCAGCACCCCGTTGACAGGGTTGAACACTGAAGCTTTCTTT.

V gene TRBV7-9 combines with J gene TRBJ2-1; 8 positions match TRBD1. Trimming cost V 5 bases and J 2 bases; bases outside gene matches: 2. This CDR3 has 14 amino acids. CDR1 and CDR2 (germline): SEHNR, FQNEAQ (reference sequence). DNA of the CDR3: TGTGCCAGCAGCGTGACAGGGGCCTACAATGAGCAGTTCTTC. Translated: CASSVTGAYNEQFF.

This clonotype was seen only a few times. The chain combines TRBV9 with TRBJ2-3; 10 bases match TRBD2. In germline, CDR1 is SGDLS, CDR2 YYNGEE. V shed 4 bases, J shed 4 bases, and the junction held 6 bases outside the gene matches. The CDR3 extends over 15 amino acids. CDR3 residues: CASSYSGRAPDTQYF. Here the CDR3 DNA reads TGTGCCAGCAGCTACAGCGGGAGGGCCCCAGATACGCAGTATTTT.

This clonotype was counted a few times. The J gene is TRBJ2-5, the V gene TRBV12-3 or TRBV12-4, with 12 bases matching TRBD2. Trimming at V came to 2 bases and at J to 4 bases, leaving 5 bases not matched to a gene. The CDR3 has 16 amino acids. The CDR3 region is CASSLSSGGALETQYF. In nucleotides, the CDR3 is TGTGCCAGCAGTTTATCTAGCGGGGGGGCCTTAGAGACCCAGTACTTC.

This clonotype is a singleton in its sample. The chain is built from TRBV29-1 and TRBJ2-7, with D possibly being TRBD1 (6 bases). The CDR3 is 12 amino acids. CDR1 is SQVTM, CDR2 ANQGSEA, per germline. V was shortened by 2 bases and J by 5 bases, with 10 bases between the two germline ends. Here the CDR3 DNA reads TGCAGCGTTGAACGGGACACAGACGAGCAGTACTTC. This encodes CSVERDTDEQYF.